Given below is one T cell receptor beta chain in context. Its antigen is as yet unknown. These data belong to a study of shared clonotypes between healthy human individuals. About the research overall: A couple of female and a few male donors aged 18 to 49 were enrolled.

Data came from immunoSEQ multiplex PCR; TCRdb stores just in-frame clones and leaves some out. The sample shows 2 million to 2.5 million clones, just over 90% of them seen only once. The V end lost 1 base, the J end lost 5 bases, and 12 bases lay between the germline ends. Germline CDR1 reads LGHNA; CDR2 reads YNFKEQ. The CDR3 is made up of 14 amino acids. Study conclusions and caveats: Clonotype sharing across a few donors was observed for approximately 5% of naive CD4 clonotypes. Generally, estimated richness proved larger in naive subsets than it did in memory subsets.

The receptor comes from a man between 18 and 35 years old in good health. Some clones in this sample may be carry-over from other donors' samples. Sequencing input: naive CD4+ T cells from PBMCs. Subset given: CD45RA+ positively selected. This chain uses TRBV4-2 with TRBJ2-7; D remains unclear. The CDR3 is CASSQGKSRNEQYF. Written as DNA, the CDR3 is TGTGCCAGCAGCCAAGGGAAGAGCAGAAACGAGCAGTACTTC.